The 18 T cell receptor beta chains presented below share a single source sample, sequenced in a study of blood T cell repertoires in COVID-19 (dated by TCRdb to about 2020). Preparation of the library involved the immunoSEQ multiplex PCR assay. Sourced from immuneACCESS, this table was stored by TCRdb with only in-frame sequences that have V and J called. A share of the clones is absent; for the studies checked, an unresolved V gene accounts for under half, and the remainder has no known explanation. In all, the sample holds around 620,000 clones, and around 90% of those were seen once. Together, the top ten hold under 0.3% of the sample. The sequenced sample was peripheral blood. The receptors come from a woman aged 18-29 years with acute or convalescent COVID-19.

This rearrangement joins TRBV12-3 or TRBV12-4 to TRBJ2-7; D is possibly TRBD1 (5 bases). The germline V and J ends were trimmed by 7 bases and 5 bases, with 9 bases remaining between them. The CDR3 sequence is 11 residues long. CDR3 nucleotides: TGTGCCAGCAAAGGGGCCCACGAGCAGTACTTC. Translated: CASKGAHEQYF.

J is TRBJ1-1 and V is TRBV18; D is unresolved. Per the germline V gene, CDR1 is KGHSH and CDR2 is LQKENI. The CDR3 has 14 amino acids. V was cut by 4 bases and J by 1 base, with 10 bases left in between. CDR3 amino acids: CASSRERWNTEAFF. DNA for the CDR3: TGTGCCAGCTCACGTGAGCGGTGGAACACTGAAGCTTTCTTT.

The rearrangement joins TRBV9 to TRBJ1-2; 8 bases match TRBD1. Germline V gene lookup returns CDR1 SGDLS and CDR2 YYNGEE. This CDR3 region has 15 residues. Trimming took 0 bases from V and 4 from J; bases not matched to a gene: 5. Here the CDR3 reads CASSVGGQVRYGYTF. CDR3 nucleotides: TGTGCCAGCAGCGTAGGGGGACAGGTTCGCTATGGCTACACCTTC.

This chain uses TRBV6-2 or TRBV6-3 with TRBJ1-2; TRBD1 aligns across 9 bases. V shed 7 bases, J shed 8 bases, and the junction held 11 bases outside the gene matches. Per germline, CDR1 MNHEY and CDR2 SVGEGT. The CDR3 extends over 14 amino acids. Written as DNA, the CDR3 is TGTGCCAGCACCCCCGGGGACAGGGTCTGGGGCTACACCTTC. Encoded protein: CASTPGDRVWGYTF.

The genes are TRBV28 and TRBJ2-4; 10 nucleotides align to TRBD1. The CDR3 loop spans 18 amino acids. V was clipped by 6 bases and J by 0 bases; unmatched bases: 11. CDR1 is MDHEN, CDR2 SYDVKM, per germline. The CDR3 reads CASRPTGGGILAKNIQYF. The CDR3 coding sequence is TGTGCCAGCAGACCGACAGGGGGCGGTATTCTAGCCAAAAACATTCAGTACTTC.

The chain is built from TRBV11-2 and TRBJ1-2; no clear D. This CDR3 comprises 15 residues. V lost 0 bases, J lost 4 bases, and 12 bases lay in between. The germline V gene encodes CDR1 SGHAT and CDR2 FQNNGV. CDR3 sequence reads: CASSLDTIPVYGYTF. The CDR3 nucleotides read TGTGCCAGCAGCTTAGATACGATTCCGGTCTATGGCTACACCTTC.

The sample holds one count of this clone. The chain combines TRBV6-5 with TRBJ1-2; D unresolved. CDR1 is MNHEY, CDR2 SVGAGI, per germline. The length of the CDR3 is 13 residues. V was shortened by 5 bases and J by 4 bases, with 11 bases between the two germline ends. Written as DNA, the CDR3 is TGTGCCAGCAGTATCCTAGCGGGCTATGGCTACACCTTC. Protein: CASSILAGYGYTF.

This clone was found once. The gene calls are TRBV27 and TRBJ1-5, with D perhaps matching TRBD1 (6 bases). V lost 0 bases, J lost 5 bases, and 11 bases lay in between. The length of the CDR3 is 15 residues. Germline-derived CDR1 and CDR2 are MNHEY and SMNVEV (reference sequence). The CDR3 region has the DNA TGTGCCAGCAGTTTATCAGGGGGACTAGATCAGCCCCAGCATTTT. Its protein is CASSLSGGLDQPQHF.

The V call is TRBV4-1, the J call TRBJ1-6; the D is unclear. Germline V gives CDR1 MGHRA, CDR2 YSYEKL. This CDR3 comprises 17 residues. With 0 bases removed from V and 0 bases from J, the gap between germline ends came to 9 bases. CDR3 in amino acids: CASSQDHASSYNSPLHF. DNA for the CDR3: TGCGCCAGCAGCCAAGATCACGCGAGCTCCTATAATTCACCCCTCCACTTT.

About this clone itself: Other DNA sequences in the same sample also yield this CDR3. The chain links TRBV5-1 to TRBJ2-5; 10 nucleotides agree with TRBD2. The V gene's germline CDR1 is SGHRS and CDR2 YFSETQ. The CDR3 spans 14 residues. Germline trimming cut 1 base from V and 5 bases from J; bases unmatched to any gene: 2. The CDR3 region has the DNA TGCGCCAGCAGCTTGCTAGCGGGGGAGGAGACCCAGTACTTC. It yields the protein CASSLLAGEETQYF.

This chain uses TRBV6-5 with TRBJ1-6; 8 nucleotides agree with TRBD1. The CDR3 spans 14 residues. With 7 bases clipped from V and 9 bases from J, the junction kept 8 bases outside the gene matches. Germline V gives CDR1 MNHEY, CDR2 SVGAGI. The CDR3 bases are TGTGCCAGCAAAACAAGGACAGGGAGTTCACCCCTCCACTTT. Amino acid sequence: CASKTRTGSSPLHF.

V and J are TRBV6-5 and TRBJ2-7; 7 bases align to TRBD1. Germline V gene data show CDR1 as MNHEY and CDR2 as SVGAGI. V trimming: 6 bases; J trimming: 3 bases; junction bases outside the gene matches: 5. This CDR3 contains 13 residues. CDR3 DNA: TGTGCCAGCAGGGGGACAGCGATCTACGAGCAGTACTTC. Protein sequence: CASRGTAIYEQYF.

The V call is TRBV5-1, the J call TRBJ2-2; 8 nucleotides match TRBD1. V was clipped by 4 bases and J by 4 bases; unmatched bases: 6. The length of the CDR3 is 15 residues. Germline V gene lookup returns CDR1 SGHRS and CDR2 YFSETQ. The CDR3 spells CASSMTGDGTGELFF. In DNA form, the CDR3 reads TGCGCCAGCAGCATGACAGGGGATGGCACCGGGGAGCTGTTTTTT.

The chain joins TRBV2 to TRBJ2-3; tentative D call: TRBD2 (5 bases). Deletions cut 2 bases from V and 11 bases from J, with 8 bases between. Germline CDR1 is SNHLY and CDR2 is FYNNEI. This CDR3 comprises 11 residues. CDR3 amino acids: CASSEPRGQYF. Here the CDR3 DNA reads TGTGCCAGCAGTGAACCTCGGGGGCAGTATTTT.

The gene calls are TRBV29-1 and TRBJ1-2; D is possibly TRBD1 (5 bases). Germline V gene data show CDR1 as SQVTM and CDR2 as ANQGSEA. Trimming removed 4 bases from V and 2 bases from J, with 11 bases in between. The CDR3 contains 13 residues. The CDR3 nucleotides are TGCAGCGTTGTAGGAGGGACGAACTATGGCTACACCTTC. Protein: CSVVGGTNYGYTF.

The V gene is TRBV4-1, the J gene TRBJ2-2; D is ambiguous. V lost 7 bases to trimming and J lost 3 bases, with 18 bases between them. The CDR3 covers 16 residues. Per germline, CDR1 MGHRA and CDR2 YSYEKL. Here the CDR3 reads CASTTTLRVYTGELFF. The CDR3 bases are TGCGCCAGCACCACCACCCTCCGGGTCTACACCGGGGAGCTGTTTTTT.

This clone was counted a few times. The chain recombines TRBV6-6 with TRBJ1-2; possible D gene TRBD1, 6 bases. The V and J ends lost 11 bases and 4 bases respectively, with 11 bases between them. Germline V gives CDR1 MNHNY, CDR2 SVGAGI (reference sequence). The CDR3 runs to 11 residues. CDR3 sequence (DNA): TGTGCCGGAGGGGGGGGCTATGGCTACACCTTC. Translation: CAGGGGYGYTF.

The J gene is TRBJ1-2, the V gene TRBV9; 9 nucleotides match TRBD1. Germline-derived CDR1 and CDR2 are SGDLS and YYNGEE. Trimming took 3 bases from V and 2 from J; bases not matched to a gene: 5. This CDR3 spans 15 amino acids. CDR3 sequence reads: CASSAWGQGNYGYTF. CDR3 bases: TGTGCCAGCAGCGCGTGGGGACAGGGCAACTATGGCTACACCTTC.